This paragraph covers one T cell receptor beta chain sequence. Its antigen remains undetermined. No quality values exist for individual bases; no much larger clone is one base distant. This record belongs to a study of blood T cell repertoires in COVID-19 (dated by TCRdb to 2018 to 2020). In the study overall: Samples from collaborators originated in the United States, Italy and Spain and spanned both the acute and convalescent phases of COVID-19. HLA class I and class II types, where available, came from metadata supplied by the sample provider rather than from assay-based typing. The material from the prospective study consisted of cDNA or gDNA derived from T cells, B-cell-depleted T cells, or PBMCs. Sample metadata almost always included a de-identified subject ID, COVID-19 status, age in years and sex. Samples came from the ongoing ImmuneRACE study (first 160 participants) plus 1,254 subjects from 6 global collaborators. The dataset comprised deeply sampled blood TCRbeta repertoires from subjects exposed to, actively infected with, or recovered from COVID-19. The repertoires were released in a freely available public database meant as a resource for research on the immune response to SARS-CoV-2.

The germline V gene (reference sequence) supplies CDR1 LGHDT and CDR2 YNNKEL. V and J are trimmed by 4 bases and 3 bases, and the gene matches miss 12 bases of the junction. CDR3 length: 17 amino acids, cysteine to valine. Kept here is only the CDR3 DNA, which spans 51 bases and is read in frame from base 1. Each collaborating institution followed its own protocols to collect whole blood in K2EDTA tubes. For TCRbeta analysis, collaborators shipped samples as frozen whole blood, isolated PBMCs, or DNA extracted from either of those sample types. The study at large found these results: How much clinical and demographic metadata was included differed by source and by participant, and the metadata was provided uncurated.

The immunoSEQ Assay, a bias-controlled multiplex PCR, was used to amplify TCRbeta CDR3 regions from genomic DNA. Per the source publication's procedure: Nucleated cell counts per sample were estimated from amplification of reference gene primers within the assay. Sequence reads were collapsed and filtered to measure the absolute abundance of every unique TCRbeta CDR3 rearrangement. For each sample, productive Simpson clonality was calculated by taking the square root of Simpson's diversity index across productive rearrangements. TCRdb carries this immuneACCESS record with in-frame sequences only. Its versions omit some clonotypes, under half of them owing to an unresolved V gene in the studies checked, with the rest unexplained. V and J calls and clone size are given by that table; D and trimming were obtained from the DNA. The sample has some 110,000 clones on record, about 79% of them singletons. The biggest ten clones account for 4% to 5% of the sample.

This receptor was taken from a woman aged 70-85 years with acute or convalescent COVID-19. Sequencing used peripheral blood. The rearrangement joined TRBV3-1 (or the pseudogene TRBV3-2) to TRBJ2-7; 10 junctional bases match TRBD2. The DNA reads TGTGCCAGCAGCCCGGAGATCAGCGGGGGGGCCTTCTACGAGCAGTACGTC. The resulting protein is CASSPEISGGAFYEQYV.